Presented here are 10 T cell receptor beta chains from one specimen sequenced in a study of T cell changes during pregnancy in multiple sclerosis. The table came from immunoSEQ multiplex PCR; TCRdb's copy has only in-frame clones and leaves some out. The table lists 30,000 to 45,000 clones, about nine tenths of them singletons. Material: CD4+ T cells from peripheral blood mononuclear cells, obtained after pregnancy. The source of these receptors is a female donor in good health, enrolled as a control in a pregnancy study.

The J gene is TRBJ2-1, the V gene TRBV20-1; tentative D call: TRBD2 (5 bases). Germline CDR1 and CDR2: DFQATT and SNEGSKA (reference sequence). The CDR3 loop spans 10 amino acids. V was cut by 6 bases and J by 10 bases, with 10 bases left in between. This CDR3 reads CSARTDEQFF. DNA for the CDR3: TGCAGTGCCCGGACTGACGAGCAGTTCTTC.

The rearrangement joins TRBV4-2 to TRBJ1-1, with 7 nucleotides matching TRBD1. Germline CDR1 reads LGHNA; CDR2 reads YNFKEQ. The junction had 8 bases not matched to a gene; V was cut back by 2 bases and J by 11 bases. The CDR3 covers 13 residues. CDR3 coding DNA: TGTGCCAGCAGCCAACCCGGGACAGCATTGGCTTTCTTT. Its translation is CASSQPGTALAFF.

This chain uses TRBV5-1 with TRBJ2-1, with TRBD2 matching over 10 bases. V lost 0 bases, J lost 3 bases, and 3 bases stayed unmatched. The CDR3 loop spans 16 amino acids. Germline-derived CDR1 and CDR2 are SGHRS and YFSETQ. The CDR3 DNA reads as TGCGCCAGCAGCTTGGCCGGGACTAGCGTCTACAATGAGCAGTTCTTC. Amino acid sequence: CASSLAGTSVYNEQFF.

J is TRBJ1-6 and V is TRBV19; the match to TRBD1 covers 8 bases. J lost 5 bases, V lost 3 bases, and 3 bases had no gene match. CDR1 and CDR2 (germline): LNHDA, SQIVND (reference sequence). The length of the CDR3 is 15 residues. The CDR3 DNA sequence: TGTGCCAGTAGTATGGGCAGGGGGCATAATTCACCCCTCCACTTT. This encodes CASSMGRGHNSPLHF.

The CDR3 DNA sequence: TGTGCCAGCAGCCGAAAGACAGGGAACACCATATATTTT. This encodes CASSRKTGNTIYF. The rearrangement links TRBV7-2 to TRBJ1-3, with 7 bases fitting TRBD1. CDR3 length: 13 residues. Trimming cost V 5 bases and J 7 bases; bases outside gene matches: 5. CDR1 and CDR2 (germline): SGHTA, FQGNSA.

DNA for the CDR3: TGCAGCGTTGAATGGAGCTCCTACAATGAGCAGTTCTTC. It encodes CSVEWSSYNEQFF. The rearrangement links TRBV29-1 to TRBJ2-1; D gene unclear. This CDR3 has 13 amino acids. V shed 2 bases and J shed 0 bases, with 5 bases lying between them. Germline V gives CDR1 SQVTM, CDR2 ANQGSEA.

The chain employs TRBV7-9 and TRBJ1-2, with 9 bases aligning to TRBD1. CDR1 SEHNR and CDR2 FQNEAQ come from the germline V gene (reference sequence). CDR3 length equals 14 residues. With 3 bases clipped from V and 6 bases from J, the junction kept 5 bases outside the gene matches. The CDR3 bases are TGTGCCAGCAGCTTTGGGACAGGGTTGCATGGCTACACCTTC. Encoded protein: CASSFGTGLHGYTF.

The gene calls are TRBV5-4 and TRBJ2-2, with 9 bases identical to TRBD2. This CDR3 is 15 amino acids long. Trimming removed 4 bases from V and 5 bases from J; junction bases left unmatched: 6. Per germline, CDR1 SGHNT and CDR2 YYREEE (reference sequence). The CDR3 is CASSRAGGRTGELFF. For the CDR3, the DNA is TGTGCCAGCAGCCGAGCGGGAGGTCGGACCGGGGAGCTGTTTTTT.

This sequence joins TRBV18 and TRBJ2-5, with D maybe TRBD1 (6 bases). Per the germline V gene, CDR1 is KGHSH and CDR2 is LQKENI. V gave up 4 bases and J gave up 4 bases, with 16 bases separating them. The CDR3 length is 15 residues. In nucleotides, the CDR3 is TGTGCCAGCTCACAGGACAGCATCGGAGGAGAGACCCAGTACTTC. Translating it yields CASSQDSIGGETQYF.

The gene calls are TRBV19 and TRBJ1-5; perhaps TRBD1 as D (6 bases). The length of the CDR3 is 16 residues. V lost 4 bases and J 2 bases, leaving 15 bases between the germline ends. In germline, CDR1 is LNHDA, CDR2 SQIVND (reference sequence). The CDR3 spells CASSKEGGIGNQPQHF. For the CDR3, the DNA is TGTGCCAGTAGTAAAGAAGGGGGTATAGGCAATCAGCCCCAGCATTTT.